This T cell receptor beta chain was recovered during a study of human T cells and chemical hapten exposure. For the study at large: The study sensitized with 2% DPC on a 2 cm by 2 cm patch of upper inner arm skin. Diphenylcyclopropenone, dosed weekly to the scalp, was given to patients throughout the roughly 25-week study.

Indicated time point: pre-sensitization, week 0. Treatment given: therapeutic diphenylcyclopropenone sensitization with weekly scalp DPC. Under the authors' procedure: With a range of roughly 23,224 to 690,600, the median per sample was 95,638 TCRs. Each CDR3 protein is one row after TCRdb ran MiXCR on the RACE reads. The V and J calls here are based on TCRdb, not the publication. In the table there are around 200,000 distinct CDR3 sequences, 25% to 35% of which are singletons. The V gene end was trimmed by 4 bases and the J gene end by 5 bases; junction bases not matched to a gene: 4. This CDR3 contains 14 residues. Per the germline V gene, CDR1 is SGHTA and CDR2 is FQGNSA.

The V gene is TRBV7-2, the J gene TRBJ1-1; 10 bases are shared with TRBD1. The material sequenced was whole blood, taken in connection with sensitization to the hapten diphenylcyclopropenone (DPC). This TCR was sampled from a woman aged 25-40 years with alopecia areata. Some clones in this sample may be carry-over from other donors' samples. DNA of the CDR3: TGTGCCAGCAGCTGGGACAGGGGTGGGACTGAAGCTTTCTTT. Residues: CASSWDRGGTEAFF.